Below, 29 T cell receptor beta chains from the same sample are listed, as sequenced in a study of molecular identifiers for immune sequencing clone quantification. TCRdb analysed the PCR reads with MiXCR anew, one entry per CDR3 protein. Altogether roughly 40,000 distinct CDR3 sequences are present, approximately 22% being singletons, with the ten largest covering around 0.97%. Sequences were obtained from naive CD8+ T cells from blood, with Jurkat cell RNA spiked in. Subset in this sample: FACS-sorted CD8+CD4-CCR7+CD45RA+ naive T cells. The receptor set was obtained from a human donor in good health. Some libraries in this study had Jurkat cell RNA spiked in.

This clonotype was detected many times. The chain carries TRBV7-9 and TRBJ2-1, with 9 bases matching TRBD2. Per the germline V gene, CDR1 is SEHNR and CDR2 is FQNEAQ (reference sequence). Losses at the gene ends were 1 base for V and 5 bases for J; bases not matched to a gene: 3. The CDR3 runs 15 residues. The CDR3 nucleotides are TGTGCCAGCAGCTTAGTAGCGGGAGCCAACAATGAGCAGTTCTTC. The encoded protein is CASSLVAGANNEQFF.

The chain employs TRBV19 and TRBJ1-5, with D tentatively TRBD1 (6 bases). Germline V gene data show CDR1 as LNHDA and CDR2 as SQIVND (reference sequence). The CDR3 sequence is 17 residues long. Trimming took 4 bases from V and 3 from J, leaving 19 bases between them. This chain's CDR3 is CASSSLRAGVVNQPQHF. The CDR3 region has the DNA TGTGCCAGTAGTAGCCTCAGGGCAGGGGTGGTCAATCAGCCCCAGCATTTT.

The sample holds many counts of this clonotype. The chain recombines TRBV4-1 with TRBJ2-3, with D perhaps TRBD1 (6 bases). CDR1 MGHRA and CDR2 YSYEKL come from the germline V gene. This CDR3 comprises 14 residues. Trimming took 4 bases from V and 2 from J, leaving 10 bases between them. The CDR3 here is CASSPTGPTDTQYF. The CDR3 DNA sequence: TGCGCCAGCAGCCCAACAGGGCCCACAGATACGCAGTATTTT.

There are many counts of this clonotype. This sequence joins TRBV2 and TRBJ1-1, with D maybe TRBD1 (6 bases). Trimming left V 8 bases short and J 1 base short, with 14 bases between. The CDR3 contains 14 residues. From germline, CDR1 is SNHLY and CDR2 FYNNEI. In DNA, the CDR3 is TGTGCCAGCCCCGCGGGGGGGGCGAACACTGAAGCTTTCTTT. It yields the protein CASPAGGANTEAFF.

As for this clonotype: The CDR3 does not end in the conserved phenylalanine or tryptophan, so this is likely a read error. The rearrangement uses TRBV19 and TRBJ2-5; no reliable D call. There are 13 residues in the CDR3. Germline V gene data show CDR1 as LNHDA and CDR2 as SQIVND (reference sequence). V shed 3 bases and J shed 4 bases, with 9 bases lying between them. The CDR3 loop is CASSMTSTETQYV. The CDR3 DNA reads TGTGCCAGTAGTATGACCAGCACAGAGACCCAGTACGTC.

This clonotype was observed at least ten times. V and J are TRBV15 and TRBJ2-1, with a tentative D call TRBD2 (6 bases). The V end was cut by 5 bases, the J end by 0 bases, with 11 bases between. The germline V gene encodes CDR1 LNHNV and CDR2 YYDKDF (reference sequence). This CDR3 has 15 residues. CDR3 nucleotide sequence: TGTGCCACCAGCGGTAGCGGAGACTCCTACAATGAGCAGTTCTTC. Its protein product is CATSGSGDSYNEQFF.

At least ten counts were recorded for this clonotype. A junction end diverges from the germline sequence, so it may reflect a read error. This chain connects TRBV27 to TRBJ1-4; D is unresolved. The CDR3 is 16 amino acids. Germline values: CDR1 MNHEY, CDR2 SMNVEV (reference sequence). DNA for the CDR3: TGTGCCGGCAGTCCGCTACGACCAGCAACTAATGAAAAACTGTTTTTT. This translates into CAGSPLRPATNEKLFF.

The genes are TRBV5-1 and TRBJ2-7; D ambiguous. Germline values: CDR1 SGHRS, CDR2 YFSETQ. Trimming pared 5 bases from V and 3 bases from J, leaving 12 bases between. The CDR3 is 13 amino acids. For the CDR3, the DNA is TGCGCCAGCAGGCTAACAGCAAACTACGAGCAGTACTTC. Protein: CASRLTANYEQYF.

There are many counts of this clonotype. The chain uses TRBV6-2 or TRBV6-3 and TRBJ2-7; no clear D. This CDR3 contains 13 residues. Trimming cost V 3 bases and J 3 bases, with 9 bases left between them. Germline assignment: CDR1 MNHEY and CDR2 SVGEGT. The CDR3 DNA is TGTGCCAGCAGTTATGGCAGAGTCTACGAGCAGTACTTC. This translates into CASSYGRVYEQYF.

Comments on this clonotype: One base away lies a much larger clone, so this may be a sequencing read error. The chain uses TRBV2 and TRBJ2-3, with D possibly called TRBD1 or TRBD2 (5 bases each). CDR1 and CDR2 (germline): SNHLY, FYNNEI. The CDR3 sequence is 15 residues long. The ends were cut back, 11 bases at V and 0 bases at J, with 18 bases in the middle. CDR3 DNA: TGTGCCGGTCTAGAGGGGATATCTAGCACAGATACGCAGTATTTT. Protein sequence: CAGLEGISSTDTQYF.

The rearrangement links TRBV6-2 or TRBV6-3 to TRBJ2-2; 11 bases line up with TRBD2. Germline values: CDR1 MNHEY, CDR2 SVGEGT. The CDR3 totals 18 residues. Trimming at V came to 1 base and at J to 5 bases, leaving 9 bases not matched to a gene. This chain's CDR3 is CASSYFLAGGLSTGELFF. The CDR3 nucleotides are TGTGCCAGCAGTTACTTCCTAGCGGGGGGCCTCAGTACCGGGGAGCTGTTTTTT.

J is TRBJ1-6 and V is TRBV7-9; D not certain. Germline values: CDR1 SEHNR, CDR2 FQNEAQ (reference sequence). The CDR3 runs to 14 residues. V lost 4 bases and J 13 bases, leaving 17 bases between the germline ends. CDR3 nucleotides: TGTGCCAGCAGCTCGAGGACGCAGCCAGTTCCCCTCCACTTT. Translation gives CASSSRTQPVPLHF. The full variable domain, rest sourced from reference TRBV7-9 and TRBJ1-6, is DTGVSQNPRHKITKRGQNVTFRCDPISEHNRLYWYRQTLGQGPEFLTYFQNEAQLEKSRLLSDRFSAERPKGSFSTLEIQRTEQGDSAMYLCASSSRTQPVPLHFGNGTRLTVT.

This clonotype came up a few times. Just one base apart from a much larger clone, this may be a read error. The CDR3 loop reads CASSWTGLATEAQYF. The CDR3 nucleotides are TGTGCCAGCAGTTGGACGGGACTAGCGACAGAGGCCCAGTACTTC. The chain links TRBV27 to TRBJ2-5, with 10 bases fitting TRBD2. Per the germline V gene, CDR1 is MNHEY and CDR2 is SMNVEV (reference sequence). The length of the CDR3 is 15 residues.

Worth noting for this clonotype: One base away lies a much larger clone, so this may be a sequencing read error. V and J are TRBV11-2 and TRBJ2-7, with 7 bases that match TRBD1. CDR3 length equals 14 residues. Germline trimming cut 3 bases from V and 5 bases from J; bases unmatched to any gene: 7. Germline V gene sequence: CDR1 SGHAT, CDR2 FQNNGV. The CDR3: CASSLPGQLHEQYF. The CDR3 DNA is TGTGCCAGCAGCTTGCCGGGACAGCTCCACGAGCAGTACTTC.

This clonotype has at least ten counts. The V gene is TRBV7-6, the J gene TRBJ2-5; no clear D gene. The germline CDR1 and CDR2 sequences are SGHVS and FNYEAQ. V was shortened by 2 bases and J by 5 bases, with 9 bases between the two germline ends. This CDR3 is built from 13 residues. CDR3 bases: TGTGCCAGCAGCTTATATCAGCTGGAGACCCAGTACTTC. Translation: CASSLYQLETQYF.

The J gene is TRBJ2-7, the V gene TRBV19; tentatively, D is TRBD2 (5 bases). The CDR3 consists of 13 residues. From germline, CDR1 is LNHDA and CDR2 SQIVND (reference sequence). V was clipped by 5 bases and J by 7 bases, with 15 bases between them. CDR3 loop: CASSPRTRDEQYF. For the CDR3, the DNA is TGTGCCAGTAGTCCAAGGACTCGGGATGAGCAGTACTTC. Full variable domain (remainder filled in from reference TRBV19 and TRBJ2-7): DGGITQSPKYLFRKEGQNVTLSCEQNLNHDAMYWYRQDPGQGLRLIYYSQIVNDFQKGDIAEGYSVSREKKESFPLTVTSAQKNPTAFYLCASSPRTRDEQYFGPGTRLTVT.

This clonotype was observed at least ten times. The chain couples TRBV7-2 to TRBJ2-6; D may be TRBD1 (6 bases). Trimming took 8 bases from V and 0 from J, leaving 17 bases between them. Germline V gives CDR1 SGHTA, CDR2 FQGNSA. CDR3 size: 17 residues. The CDR3 coding sequence is TGTGCCAGCGGGTGGGGGACGGACAGCTCTGGGGCCAACGTCCTGACTTTC. Translated: CASGWGTDSSGANVLTF.

There are many counts of this clonotype. This rearrangement joins TRBV25-1 to TRBJ1-5; no clear D gene. The V end lost 8 bases, the J end lost 5 bases, and 4 bases lay between the germline ends. The CDR3 totals 10 residues. Germline CDR1 and CDR2: MGHDK and SYGVNS. The CDR3 region has the DNA TGTGCCAGCGGCGATCAGCCCCAGCATTTT. This sequence encodes CASGDQPQHF.

This clonotype was recorded at least ten times. The chain combines TRBV2 with TRBJ2-3; unclear D gene. Germline-derived CDR1 and CDR2 are SNHLY and FYNNEI. Trimming took 0 bases from V and 0 from J, leaving 16 bases between them. This CDR3 region has 18 residues. The CDR3 nucleotides read TGTGCCAGCAGTGAAGCGCGGTACGTGACGGCTAGCACAGATACGCAGTATTTT. Amino acids: CASSEARYVTASTDTQYF. Using reference TRBV2 and TRBJ2-3 for the parts outside the CDR3, the full variable domain is EPEVTQTPSHQVTQMGQEVILRCVPISNHLYFYWYRQILGQKVEFLVSFYNNEISEKSEIFDDQFSVERPDGSNFTLKIRSTKLEDSAMYFCASSEARYVTASTDTQYFGPGTRLTVL.

This clonotype was observed many times. The J gene is TRBJ2-7, the V gene TRBV7-9, with 11 bases matching TRBD2. V shed 7 bases, J shed 7 bases, and the junction held 12 bases outside the gene matches. This CDR3 is built from 15 residues. Germline CDR1 reads SEHNR; CDR2 reads FQNEAQ (reference sequence). CDR3 in amino acids: CASTPIAGGIREQYF. The CDR3 DNA is TGTGCCAGCACCCCGATAGCGGGGGGGATTAGAGAGCAGTACTTC.

The V gene is TRBV5-6, the J gene TRBJ2-1; D may be TRBD2 (5 bases). Germline lookup yields CDR1 SGHDT and CDR2 YYEEEE. CDR3 length equals 15 residues. V dropped 6 bases and J dropped 2 bases, with 15 bases sitting between them. CDR3 protein: CASTARASPYNEQFF. DNA of the CDR3: TGTGCCAGCACCGCCCGTGCTAGCCCCTACAATGAGCAGTTCTTC.

This clonotype was picked up many times. The V call is TRBV12-3 or TRBV12-4, the J call TRBJ2-3; 7 bases are shared with TRBD1. The CDR3 contains 14 residues. J was trimmed by 2 bases and V by 3 bases; bases with no gene match: 2. CDR3 sequence reads: CASSFGTATDTQYF. The CDR3 nucleotides are TGTGCCAGCAGTTTTGGGACAGCCACAGATACGCAGTATTTT.

The gene calls are TRBV20-1 and TRBJ2-1, with TRBD2 matching 7 bases. Germline CDR1 and CDR2: DFQATT and SNEGSKA (reference sequence). The CDR3 sequence is 15 residues long. V dropped 1 base and J dropped 4; count of bases not matched to a gene: 7. This CDR3 is CSARGAGAGYNEQFF. For the CDR3, the DNA is TGCAGTGCTAGAGGTGCTGGAGCGGGGTACAATGAGCAGTTCTTC.

A remark on this clonotype: This may come from a read error, since a much larger clone is one base off. This chain links TRBV5-1 with TRBJ2-1; the D call may be TRBD1 or TRBD2 (5 bases each). CDR3 length equals 15 residues. Trimming took off 4 bases at V and 9 bases at J, with 20 bases between the two ends. Germline V CDR1 and CDR2: SGHRS, YFSETQ. The CDR3 DNA is TGCGCCAGCAGCCCGGGTGGGAGAGGGGACCCTGAGCAGTTCTTC. This codes for CASSPGGRGDPEQFF. The full variable domain, with the rest looked up from reference TRBV5-1 and TRBJ2-1, is KAGVTQTPRYLIKTRGQQVTLSCSPISGHRSVSWYQQTPGQGLQFLFEYFSETQRNKGNFPGRFSGRQFSNSRSEMNVSTLELGDSALYLCASSPGGRGDPEQFFGPGTRLTVL.

The V and J genes are TRBV13 and TRBJ2-3; D possibly uses TRBD1 or TRBD2 (5 bases each). V dropped 5 bases and J dropped 1 base, with 19 bases sitting between them. Per the germline V gene, CDR1 is PRHDT and CDR2 is FYEKMQ (reference sequence). CDR3 size: 17 residues. Here the CDR3 DNA reads TGTGCCAGCAGCAACAGGAGAGGGAGCGTTCGCACAGATACGCAGTATTTT. This codes for CASSNRRGSVRTDTQYF. Full variable domain (remainder filled in from reference TRBV13 and TRBJ2-3): AAGVIQSPRHLIKEKRETATLKCYPIPRHDTVYWYQQGPGQDPQFLISFYEKMQSDKGSIPDRFSAQQFSDYHSELNMSSLELGDSALYFCASSNRRGSVRTDTQYFGPGTRLTVL.

Ten or more counts support this clonotype. This chain uses TRBV27 with TRBJ2-7; TRBD1 matches 7 bases. CDR1 and CDR2 (germline): MNHEY, SMNVEV (reference sequence). Germline trimming cut 6 bases from V and 6 bases from J; bases unmatched to any gene: 26. The CDR3 loop spans 19 amino acids. The CDR3 region has the DNA TGTGCCAGCAGCCCCCTGGCCGTGGACAGGTTGGGTTCCCTCGGCGAGCAGTACTTC. Amino acids: CASSPLAVDRLGSLGEQYF.

V usage is TRBV2 and J usage is TRBJ2-2; D is uncertain. The germline V gene encodes CDR1 SNHLY and CDR2 FYNNEI. Trimming stripped 6 bases from V and 0 bases from J, with 11 bases between. The CDR3 runs to 15 residues. The chain's CDR3 is CASRISETNTGELFF. The CDR3 bases are TGTGCCAGCAGAATTTCCGAGACGAACACCGGGGAGCTGTTTTTT.

Notes on this clonotype: A much larger clone lies one base from this, so it may be a read error. The chain has TRBV7-9 and TRBJ2-5; D is tentatively TRBD1 or TRBD2 (6 bases each). The CDR3 sequence is 12 residues long. Germline lookup yields CDR1 SEHNR and CDR2 FQNEAQ (reference sequence). CDR3 nucleotide sequence: TGTGCCAGCAGCGGGGGGCTGGAGACCCGGTACTTC. It is translated as CASSGGLETRYF. The entire variable domain, with the rest obtained from reference TRBV7-9 and TRBJ2-5, is as follows: DTGVSQNPRHKITKRGQNVTFRCDPISEHNRLYWYRQTLGQGPEFLTYFQNEAQLEKSRLLSDRFSAERPKGSFSTLEIQRTEQGDSAMYLCASSGGLETRYFGPGTRLLVL.

This clonotype was observed at least ten times. The genes are TRBV6-5 and TRBJ2-5; D might be TRBD1 (5 bases). Germline CDR1 and CDR2: MNHEY and SVGAGI. V was shortened by 6 bases and J by 4 bases, with 15 bases between the two germline ends. The CDR3 runs to 14 residues. Here the CDR3 DNA reads TGTGCCAGCAGACCCGACAGTACCTTAGAGACCCAGTACTTC. It encodes CASRPDSTLETQYF.